The present TCR beta chain was sequenced within a study of CD8 T cells in ankylosing spondylitis. Notes on the study in general: Earlier literature documents some of the motif variants in reactive arthritis synovial fluid and blood. Apparently characteristic of ankylosing spondylitis blood was a TCR beta motif (under ten highly homologous variants). Matched synovial fluid from ankylosing spondylitis patients was reported to be enriched for disease-linked clones.

In making TCR beta libraries, quantitative 5'-RACE with molecular barcodes was used. TCRdb re-derived calls from the 5' RACE reads in MiXCR, one entry per CDR3 protein. The table lists about 220,000 distinct CDR3 sequences, 10% of them singletons, with roughly a fifth in the top ten. This clonotype has at least ten counts. The antigen remains undetermined. The germline V gene encodes CDR1 SGHAT and CDR2 FQNNGV. Trimming stripped 0 bases from V and 0 bases from J, with 18 bases between. The CDR3 consists of 20 residues. This receptor was obtained from a male donor with ankylosing spondylitis or in good health (not recorded which). The sequencing input was blood, either unsorted or a sorted T cell fraction (not recorded which). The chain links TRBV11-2 to TRBJ2-6, with D possibly TRBD2 on 7 matching bases. In nucleotides, the CDR3 is TGTGCCAGCAGCTTAGAGAGGGAGGGGGTGGATGACTCTGGGGCCAACGTCCTGACTTTC. Protein product: CASSLEREGVDDSGANVLTF.